The 13 T cell receptor beta chains presented below share a single source sample, sequenced in a study of control samples from healthy donors and cancer patients (TCRdb year 2020). Library preparation was by the immunoSEQ multiplex PCR assay. TCRdb re-hosts the immuneACCESS table, in-frame sequences only. Its copies lack some clones; in the studies checked, an unresolved V gene accounts for under half of them, and the cause for the rest is not known. The sample contains about 160,000 clones, approximately 94% of them found a single time. The ten largest clones add up to 13% to 15% of the sample. The sample taken for sequencing was PBMCs. All receptors derive from a man aged 55-75 years with colorectal cancer.

This chain uses TRBV3-1 (or the pseudogene TRBV3-2) with TRBJ1-1; D ambiguous. Germline V CDR1 and CDR2: LGHDT, YNNKEL (reference sequence). This CDR3 has 14 amino acids. V was clipped by 1 base and J by 1 base, with 7 bases between them. CDR3 nucleotide sequence: TGTGCCAGCAGCCAAGGGATAGCGAACACTGAAGCTTTCTTT. Protein: CASSQGIANTEAFF.

The chain combines TRBV11-2 with TRBJ1-1; D possibly corresponds to TRBD1 (6 bases). Per the germline V gene, CDR1 is SGHAT and CDR2 is FQNNGV. V shed 3 bases and J shed 4 bases, with 18 bases lying between them. This CDR3 is built from 16 residues. The CDR3 DNA reads TGTGCCAGCAGCTTGAAAAGGGGGAGTAAGGCCACTGAAGCTTTCTTT. The encoded protein is CASSLKRGSKATEAFF.

The chain has TRBV4-1 and TRBJ2-7; D ambiguous. The germline V and J ends were trimmed by 3 bases and 5 bases, with 20 bases remaining between them. This CDR3 spans 16 amino acids. The germline V gene has CDR1 MGHRA and CDR2 YSYEKL. CDR3 sequence (DNA): TGCGCCAGCAGCCAGGCACCTCGGTCCCCGGGTGACGAGCAGTACTTC. It yields the protein CASSQAPRSPGDEQYF.

This chain links TRBV19 with TRBJ1-2, with TRBD1 matching over 11 bases. The germline V gene encodes CDR1 LNHDA and CDR2 SQIVND (reference sequence). Trimming removed 7 bases from V and 7 bases from J; junction bases left unmatched: 11. The CDR3 is 15 amino acids. CDR3 sequence (DNA): TGTGCCAGTAAAGAGGTGGGACAGGGGGTCGGTGGCTACACCTTC. Translated: CASKEVGQGVGGYTF. Together with reference TRBV19 and TRBJ1-2, the CDR3 gives the full variable domain: DGGITQSPKYLFRKEGQNVTLSCEQNLNHDAMYWYRQDPGQGLRLIYYSQIVNDFQKGDIAEGYSVSREKKESFPLTVTSAQKNPTAFYLCASKEVGQGVGGYTFGSGTRLTVV.

The chain uses TRBV29-1 and TRBJ1-2; 7 positions match TRBD1. Germline V CDR1 and CDR2: SQVTM, ANQGSEA. V lost 3 bases and J lost 7; bases outside the gene matches: 5. This CDR3 has 12 amino acids. The CDR3 here is CSVETGPSGYTF. CDR3 nucleotides: TGCAGCGTTGAGACAGGGCCTAGTGGCTACACCTTC.

The V call is TRBV30, the J call TRBJ2-1; D call uncertain. The CDR3 has 12 amino acids. Deletions cut 3 bases from V and 8 bases from J, with 11 bases between. CDR1 and CDR2 (germline): GTSNPN, SVGIG (reference sequence). Written as DNA, the CDR3 is TGTGCCTGGAGCTTAAGAGGCGATGAGCAGTTCTTC. Its protein product is CAWSLRGDEQFF.

This rearrangement joins TRBV19 to TRBJ1-4, with 9 bases that match TRBD1. V lost 6 bases and J lost 2; bases outside the gene matches: 4. The germline V gene encodes CDR1 LNHDA and CDR2 SQIVND (reference sequence). The length of the CDR3 is 15 residues. CDR3 in DNA: TGTGCCAGTAGGCGCGACAGGGGGACTAATGAAAAACTGTTTTTT. It yields the protein CASRRDRGTNEKLFF.

The chain links TRBV5-4 to TRBJ2-7; 8 nucleotides agree with TRBD1. Germline V CDR1 and CDR2: SGHNT, YYREEE (reference sequence). The CDR3 extends over 16 amino acids. V shed 4 bases and J 0 bases; nucleotides not matched to a gene: 9. CDR3 in DNA: TGTGCCAGCAGCCCCCTCGGACAGGGACTCTCCTACGAGCAGTACTTC. Encoded protein: CASSPLGQGLSYEQYF. The full variable domain, completed using reference TRBV5-4 and TRBJ2-7, is ETGVTQSPTHLIKTRGQQVTLRCSSQSGHNTVSWYQQALGQGPQFIFQYYREEENGRGNFPPRFSGLQFPNYSSELNVNALELDDSALYLCASSPLGQGLSYEQYFGPGTRLTVT.

V is TRBV27 and J is TRBJ1-6; the D is unclear. V dropped 7 bases and J dropped 0 bases, with 10 bases sitting between them. The CDR3 sequence is 15 residues long. Germline V gives CDR1 MNHEY, CDR2 SMNVEV (reference sequence). The CDR3 region is CASNIHLSYNSPLHF. The CDR3, as DNA: TGTGCCAGCAACATTCACCTCTCCTATAATTCACCCCTCCACTTT.

The chain links TRBV4-3 to TRBJ2-7, with D unresolved. V was pared by 0 bases and J by 5 bases, with 11 bases between. CDR1 and CDR2 (germline): LGHNA, YSLEER. The CDR3 covers 14 residues. In DNA, the CDR3 is TGCGCCAGCAGCCAAGACAGGACGAGGAACGAGCAGTACTTC. Its protein is CASSQDRTRNEQYF.

The V and J genes are TRBV3-1 (or the pseudogene TRBV3-2) and TRBJ1-4, with 8 bases that match TRBD1. Germline loops: CDR1 LGHDT, CDR2 YNNKEL (reference sequence). V shed 3 bases, J shed 6 bases, and the junction held 3 bases outside the gene matches. The length of the CDR3 is 14 residues. The CDR3 DNA reads as TGTGCCAGCAGCCAGGCAGGGGGCGATGAAAAACTGTTTTTT. It encodes CASSQAGGDEKLFF.

The V and J genes are TRBV3-1 (or the pseudogene TRBV3-2) and TRBJ1-5; 10 nucleotides line up with TRBD1. Per the germline V gene, CDR1 is LGHDT and CDR2 is YNNKEL (reference sequence). V dropped 4 bases and J dropped 6; count of bases not matched to a gene: 6. This CDR3 has 15 residues. The CDR3 region has the DNA TGTGCCAGCAGCCGGGGACAGGGGCAGGGTCAGCCCCAGCATTTT. Its translation: CASSRGQGQGQPQHF.

This chain connects TRBV30 to TRBJ2-7, with 8 bases matching TRBD1. Germline CDR1 GTSNPN, CDR2 SVGIG (reference sequence). This CDR3 contains 15 residues. V lost 3 bases, J lost 3 bases, and 10 bases stayed unmatched. CDR3 amino acids: CAWSVGQGPFYEQYF. CDR3 DNA sequence: TGTGCCTGGAGCGTTGGACAGGGCCCCTTCTACGAGCAGTACTTC.